Listed here are 32 T cell receptor beta chains from one sample, sequenced in a study of T cell changes during pregnancy in multiple sclerosis. The repertoire was sequenced with immunoSEQ multiplex PCR; TCRdb's copy has only in-frame clones and lacks some. This table holds about 42,000 clones, around 90% found once. Specimen: CD4+ T cells from peripheral blood mononuclear cells, collected after pregnancy. All receptors derive from a female donor with multiple sclerosis, enrolled in a pregnancy study.

The chain links TRBV29-1 to TRBJ2-1; TRBD2 matches at 8 bases. This CDR3 spans 16 amino acids. Germline V gene data show CDR1 as SQVTM and CDR2 as ANQGSEA. V shed 3 bases, J shed 4 bases, and the junction held 11 bases outside the gene matches. The CDR3 sequence: CSVDAVWRGVYNEQFF. The DNA of the CDR3 is TGCAGCGTTGATGCGGTGTGGCGGGGGGTGTACAATGAGCAGTTCTTC.

The chain has TRBV2 and TRBJ1-1; TRBD1 agrees at 8 bases. The length of the CDR3 is 14 residues. Losses at the gene ends were 8 bases for V and 3 bases for J; bases not matched to a gene: 8. Germline-derived CDR1 and CDR2 are SNHLY and FYNNEI. CDR3 in DNA: TGTGCCAGCCGCCGAGACAGGGGCGACACTGAAGCTTTCTTT. This codes for CASRRDRGDTEAFF. Combining the CDR3 with reference TRBV2 and TRBJ1-1 gives the whole variable domain EPEVTQTPSHQVTQMGQEVILRCVPISNHLYFYWYRQILGQKVEFLVSFYNNEISEKSEIFDDQFSVERPDGSNFTLKIRSTKLEDSAMYFCASRRDRGDTEAFFGQGTRLTVV.

The chain couples TRBV5-1 to TRBJ1-2; D call uncertain. Germline V gene lookup returns CDR1 SGHRS and CDR2 YFSETQ. Trimming shortened V by 0 bases and J by 8 bases, and 8 bases separated the two germline ends. CDR3 length: 12 residues. The CDR3 here is CASSLEGGGYTF. In nucleotides, the CDR3 is TGCGCCAGCAGCTTGGAGGGAGGCGGCTACACCTTC.

The chain employs TRBV5-1 and TRBJ1-2; 7 nucleotides align to TRBD1. The CDR3 runs to 14 residues. Germline assignment: CDR1 SGHRS and CDR2 YFSETQ. V shed 2 bases, J shed 8 bases, and the junction held 9 bases outside the gene matches. CDR3: CASSFFGEGAGYTF. In DNA, the CDR3 is TGCGCCAGCAGCTTCTTCGGAGAGGGGGCCGGCTACACCTTC.

In DNA form, the CDR3 reads TGTGCCAGCAGCCCACTAGGACAGCCTGGTTCAGAGCAGTTCTTC. Protein product: CASSPLGQPGSEQFF. The rearrangement joins TRBV7-3 to TRBJ2-1; possible D gene TRBD1, 6 bases. Germline V CDR1 and CDR2: SGHTA, FQGTGA. The CDR3 spans 15 residues. Trimming pared 5 bases from V and 10 bases from J, leaving 21 bases between.

V and J are TRBV7-3 and TRBJ1-1; maybe TRBD1 (5 bases). CDR1 and CDR2 from the germline V gene are SGHTA and FQGTGA. The CDR3 length is 13 residues. Trimming removed 1 base at V and 7 bases at J, with 10 bases between. In nucleotides, the CDR3 is TGTGCCAGCAGCTTAAGTCGGGGGGATGAAGCTTTCTTT. It translates to CASSLSRGDEAFF.

In its sample, this clone was seen once. The chain is built from TRBV6-1 and TRBJ1-2, with TRBD1 as a possible D gene (6 bases). Germline-derived CDR1 and CDR2 are MNHNS and SASEGT. Trimming left V 10 bases short and J 0 bases short, with 18 bases between. The CDR3 runs to 15 residues. The CDR3 DNA reads as TGTGCCACCGCAGTCGGGGCAGGGGCTAACTATGGCTACACCTTC. It translates to CATAVGAGANYGYTF.

This rearrangement joins TRBV6-6 to TRBJ1-5, with D possibly TRBD1 on 5 matching bases. This CDR3 comprises 15 residues. Trimming shortened V by 5 bases and J by 0 bases, and 11 bases separated the two germline ends. Germline V gene data show CDR1 as MNHNY and CDR2 as SVGAGI (reference sequence). CDR3 loop: CASSRQRISNQPQHF. The CDR3 DNA is TGTGCCAGCAGTCGACAGAGAATTAGCAATCAGCCCCAGCATTTT.

The chain carries TRBV4-3 and TRBJ1-4, with D perhaps TRBD1 (5 bases). This CDR3 contains 14 residues. The germline CDR1 and CDR2 sequences are LGHNA and YSLEER. V was clipped by 5 bases and J by 5 bases, with 12 bases between them. The chain's CDR3 is CASSARVQNEKLFF. The CDR3 region has the DNA TGCGCCAGCAGCGCCAGGGTCCAAAATGAAAAACTGTTTTTT.

The chain combines TRBV7-9 with TRBJ1-5, with D possibly TRBD1 on 6 matching bases. The CDR3 totals 13 residues. Deletions cut 7 bases from V and 2 bases from J, with 9 bases between. CDR1 is SEHNR, CDR2 FQNEAQ, per germline (reference sequence). CDR3 nucleotide sequence: TGTGCCAGCACCAGGACAGGCAATCAGCCCCAGCATTTT. Protein sequence: CASTRTGNQPQHF.

The chain combines TRBV7-2 with TRBJ2-4; 9 bases fit TRBD1. The J segment lost 11 bases and the V segment lost 3 bases, leaving 11 bases of the junction unmatched. CDR3 length equals 15 residues. Germline V lookup: CDR1 SGHTA, CDR2 FQGNSA. The CDR3 sequence is CASSFTGGLMVVQYF. Here the CDR3 DNA reads TGTGCCAGCAGCTTCACAGGGGGCCTCATGGTCGTTCAGTACTTC.

This chain connects TRBV6-5 to TRBJ2-2; the D gene is possibly TRBD2 (5 bases). V lost 7 bases and J lost 6, with 12 bases in between. Germline V lookup: CDR1 MNHEY, CDR2 SVGAGI. The CDR3 is 13 residues long. In DNA form, the CDR3 reads TGTGCCAGCAACCAACTAGGTTCCGGGGAGCTGTTTTTT. Protein product: CASNQLGSGELFF.

The chain uses TRBV4-1 and TRBJ2-1; D not resolved. The germline V gene encodes CDR1 MGHRA and CDR2 YSYEKL. V lost 2 bases and J lost 8, with 7 bases in between. This CDR3 is built from 12 residues. CDR3 loop: CASSQLGYEQFF. The CDR3, as DNA: TGCGCCAGCAGCCAACTAGGATATGAGCAGTTCTTC.

The V and J genes are TRBV5-4 and TRBJ2-7; D remains unclear. CDR3 length: 14 amino acids. With 3 bases removed from V and 3 bases from J, the gap between germline ends came to 13 bases. CDR1 is SGHNT, CDR2 YYREEE, per germline (reference sequence). This CDR3 is CASSSSGEFYEQYF. The CDR3 DNA is TGTGCCAGCAGCTCGTCGGGTGAGTTCTACGAGCAGTACTTC. Full variable domain (outside the CDR3, taken from reference TRBV5-4 and TRBJ2-7): ETGVTQSPTHLIKTRGQQVTLRCSSQSGHNTVSWYQQALGQGPQFIFQYYREEENGRGNFPPRFSGLQFPNYSSELNVNALELDDSALYLCASSSSGEFYEQYFGPGTRLTVT.

This clone occurred once. J is TRBJ2-6 and V is TRBV9; tentatively, D is TRBD2 (6 bases). This CDR3 is 17 amino acids long. The V gene's germline CDR1 is SGDLS and CDR2 YYNGEE. V lost 2 bases to trimming and J lost 4 bases, with 16 bases between them. For the CDR3, the DNA is TGTGCCAGCAGCGTCGGCGTAGGAGGGTACGGGGCCAACGTCCTGACTTTC. Amino acids: CASSVGVGGYGANVLTF.

The V gene is TRBV7-9, the J gene TRBJ2-7, with 11 bases aligning to TRBD2. Trimming cost V 5 bases and J 6 bases; bases outside gene matches: 3. Germline V gene lookup returns CDR1 SEHNR and CDR2 FQNEAQ (reference sequence). CDR3 length: 13 amino acids. As DNA, the CDR3 is TGTGCCAGCAGCGGAGGACTAGCGGGCGAGCAGTACTTC. It translates to CASSGGLAGEQYF.

This chain uses TRBV7-2 with TRBJ1-2, with TRBD1 as a possible D gene (6 bases). The CDR3 totals 15 residues. Germline assignment: CDR1 SGHTA and CDR2 FQGNSA. V was cut by 6 bases and J by 4 bases, with 18 bases left in between. CDR3 coding DNA: TGTGCCAGCAGTCCGGACAGAAGCTTTCTCTATGGCTACACCTTC. Its translation: CASSPDRSFLYGYTF.

This sequence joins TRBV6-1 and TRBJ1-1; D call uncertain. Per the germline V gene, CDR1 is MNHNS and CDR2 is SASEGT. The CDR3 contains 15 residues. V was clipped by 2 bases and J by 5 bases, with 15 bases between them. In DNA form, the CDR3 reads TGTGCCAGCAGTGAAATGGGCTCAATAGGAACTGAAGCTTTCTTT. Protein product: CASSEMGSIGTEAFF.

The table lists this clone with a count of one. The rearrangement uses TRBV5-1 and TRBJ2-1, with D maybe TRBD2 (6 bases). The CDR3 totals 16 residues. CDR1 is SGHRS, CDR2 YFSETQ, per germline. The V end lost 7 bases, the J end lost 2 bases, and 19 bases lay between the germline ends. The CDR3: CASGQGLAVPYNEQFF. DNA for the CDR3: TGCGCCAGCGGCCAAGGGTTAGCGGTCCCCTACAATGAGCAGTTCTTC.

The V gene is TRBV18, the J gene TRBJ1-1; a possible D gene is TRBD1 (5 bases). The CDR3 consists of 15 residues. Germline loops: CDR1 KGHSH, CDR2 LQKENI. V was pared by 2 bases and J by 7 bases, with 17 bases between. The CDR3 spells CASSPFFDSSYEAFF. The CDR3 coding sequence is TGTGCCAGCTCACCATTTTTCGACAGCTCTTATGAAGCTTTCTTT.

The CDR3 here is CASSLGAGTESDTQYF. CDR3 bases: TGTGCCAGCAGCTTGGGTGCGGGGACCGAGTCAGATACGCAGTATTTT. The chain uses TRBV5-4 and TRBJ2-3; a possible D gene is TRBD2 (6 bases). This CDR3 is built from 16 residues. The V end was cut by 0 bases, the J end by 4 bases, with 15 bases between. Per the germline V gene, CDR1 is SGHNT and CDR2 is YYREEE (reference sequence).

The V call is TRBV6-5, the J call TRBJ2-2; D is ambiguous. CDR3 length equals 15 residues. The V gene lost 4 bases and the J gene lost 1 base, with 10 bases spanning the gap. Germline V gene lookup returns CDR1 MNHEY and CDR2 SVGAGI. CDR3 sequence: CASSSPSQNTGELFF. In DNA form, the CDR3 reads TGTGCCAGCAGTTCCCCGAGCCAGAACACCGGGGAGCTGTTTTTT.

This chain connects TRBV25-1 to TRBJ1-4; D call uncertain. This CDR3 has 15 residues. Germline V gene data show CDR1 as MGHDK and CDR2 as SYGVNS. V was pared by 3 bases and J by 8 bases, with 16 bases between. In DNA, the CDR3 is TGTGCCAGCAGTGATACAAGAGGGTTAGGAGAAAAACTGTTTTTT. It codes for CASSDTRGLGEKLFF.

The V call is TRBV6-6, the J call TRBJ2-1, with unresolved D. Trimming removed 2 bases at V and 9 bases at J, with 17 bases between. CDR3 length: 15 residues. CDR1 MNHNY and CDR2 SVGAGI come from the germline V gene (reference sequence). The CDR3 DNA reads as TGTGCCAGCAGTTACGACTCAGCCCGGCAAGGTGAGCAGTTCTTC. The encoded protein is CASSYDSARQGEQFF.

The J gene is TRBJ2-3, the V gene TRBV5-6, with 7 bases that match TRBD1. Germline V lookup: CDR1 SGHDT, CDR2 YYEEEE. There are 15 residues in the CDR3. The V gene end was trimmed by 4 bases and the J gene end by 0 bases; junction bases not matched to a gene: 5. The CDR3, as DNA: TGTGCCAGCAGCCCGGGGACAGCTAGCACAGATACGCAGTATTTT. As protein: CASSPGTASTDTQYF.

CDR3 coding DNA: TGTGCCAGCAGTTACTCGATCCTACCCAATGAGCAGTTCTTC. Translating it yields CASSYSILPNEQFF. This chain uses TRBV6-5 with TRBJ2-1; D unresolved. Looked up from germline, CDR1 is MNHEY and CDR2 is SVGAGI. Trimming pared 0 bases from V and 6 bases from J, leaving 9 bases between. CDR3 length: 14 amino acids.

This clone was observed a single time. The V call is TRBV5-1, the J call TRBJ1-2; 8 nucleotides align to TRBD1. V trimming: 4 bases; J trimming: 4 bases; junction bases outside the gene matches: 9. In germline, CDR1 is SGHRS, CDR2 YFSETQ. This CDR3 region has 15 residues. The CDR3 DNA sequence: TGCGCCAGCAGCGCCGGACAGGGTTCAATCTATGGCTACACCTTC. It codes for CASSAGQGSIYGYTF.

The chain couples TRBV30 to TRBJ1-5, with TRBD1 as a possible D gene (6 bases). Germline V CDR1 and CDR2: GTSNPN, SVGIG (reference sequence). This CDR3 comprises 15 residues. V was cut by 3 bases and J by 7 bases, with 19 bases left in between. This CDR3 reads CAWSPGGPSYQPQHF. In DNA form, the CDR3 reads TGTGCCTGGAGCCCCGGGGGGCCCTCCTACCAGCCCCAGCATTTT. The whole variable domain, filled in from reference TRBV30 and TRBJ1-5, reads SQTIHQWPATLVQPVGSPLSLECTVEGTSNPNLYWYRQAAGRGLQLLFYSVGIGQISSEVPQNLSASRPQDRQFILSSKKLLLSDSGFYLCAWSPGGPSYQPQHFGDGTRLSIL.

The V gene is TRBV12-5, the J gene TRBJ2-3, with TRBD1 matching over 7 bases. This CDR3 has 17 residues. V was clipped by 4 bases and J by 4 bases; unmatched bases: 14. Per germline, CDR1 LGHNT and CDR2 FRNRAP. The CDR3 spells CASGSVLIRQGADTQYF. For the CDR3, the DNA is TGTGCTAGTGGTTCCGTCCTTATACGACAGGGAGCAGATACGCAGTATTTT.

This chain connects TRBV18 to TRBJ1-5; D is unclear. The CDR3 is 14 residues long. The V end was cut by 0 bases, the J end by 5 bases, with 8 bases between. Germline loops: CDR1 KGHSH, CDR2 LQKENI. CDR3 region: CASSPPASDQPQHF. The CDR3 DNA follows: TGTGCCAGCTCACCACCTGCCAGTGATCAGCCCCAGCATTTT.

This clone was picked up a small number of times. The chain uses TRBV5-1 and TRBJ2-2; 8 nucleotides agree with TRBD1. After removal of 1 base from V and 4 bases from J, the junction contained 9 bases not matched to a gene. Germline V gene sequence: CDR1 SGHRS, CDR2 YFSETQ. The CDR3 extends over 17 amino acids. Here the CDR3 DNA reads TGCGCCAGCAGCTTGTCCCTAAGGACAGGGCCCACCGGGGAGCTGTTTTTT. Amino acids: CASSLSLRTGPTGELFF. The entire variable domain, with the rest obtained from reference TRBV5-1 and TRBJ2-2, is as follows: KAGVTQTPRYLIKTRGQQVTLSCSPISGHRSVSWYQQTPGQGLQFLFEYFSETQRNKGNFPGRFSGRQFSNSRSEMNVSTLELGDSALYLCASSLSLRTGPTGELFFGEGSRLTVL.

This rearrangement joins TRBV29-1 to TRBJ1-2, with 9 bases that match TRBD1. This CDR3 is built from 12 residues. Looked up from germline, CDR1 is SQVTM and CDR2 is ANQGSEA. Trimming removed 6 bases from V and 6 bases from J; junction bases left unmatched: 5. CDR3 coding DNA: TGCAGCGTGATGGGACAGGGTCATGGCTACACCTTC. It translates to CSVMGQGHGYTF.